This T cell receptor (beta chain) was identified during a study of blood T cell repertoires in COVID-19. Study overall: The origin of the acute and convalescent COVID-19 samples was the United States, Italy and Spain. The analysed material was cDNA or gDNA that came from T cells, B-cell-depleted T cells, or PBMCs.

Authors' analysis steps: Reference gene primers were amplified, and this amplification served to estimate nucleated cell counts. Generated by immunoSEQ multiplex PCR, the TCRdb table keeps only in-frame clones and is missing some. V, J and clone size derive from that table, while D and trimming were established from the DNA sequence. This table holds fewer than 300,000 clones, roughly 86% found once. This clone was seen just once. The material sequenced was peripheral blood. This receptor was identified in a woman in her 30s with acute or convalescent COVID-19.

The CDR3 bases are TGCGCCAGCGCGAGGTGGGAGGGCTATAATTCACCCCTCCACTTT. Translated, it gives CASARWEGYNSPLHF. V is TRBV5-1 and J is TRBJ1-6; D is unclear. The CDR3 extends over 15 amino acids. The ends were cut back, 7 bases at V and 3 bases at J, with 14 bases in the middle. In germline, CDR1 is SGHRS, CDR2 YFSETQ.